What follows are 25 T cell receptor beta chains derived from one specimen sequenced in a study of human T cells and chemical hapten exposure. MiXCR, applied by TCRdb to the RACE reads, yields one record per CDR3 protein. The profile shows more than 70,000 distinct CDR3 sequences, 8.5% of them singletons. Time point of the sample: pre-sensitization, week 0. Regarding treatment: therapeutic diphenylcyclopropenone sensitization with weekly scalp DPC. The specimen was whole blood, collected in connection with sensitization to the hapten diphenylcyclopropenone (DPC). Every receptor here comes from a man aged 35-49 years with alopecia areata. Some clones in this sample may be carry-over from other donors' samples.

This clonotype was counted only a few times. This rearrangement joins TRBV4-1 to TRBJ2-5, with D unclear. In germline, CDR1 is MGHRA, CDR2 YSYEKL. V shed 3 bases and J shed 2 bases, with 10 bases lying between them. The CDR3 spans 14 residues. CDR3: CASSQAGPQETQYF. The DNA for the CDR3 is TGCGCCAGCAGCCAGGCAGGACCGCAAGAGACCCAGTACTTC.

This clonotype has a count of ten or more. As DNA, the CDR3 is TGTGCCAGCAGCGCACTCCCTAGCGGGAGCCTGGGGGGGGCCAACGTCCTGACTTTC. Residues: CASSALPSGSLGGANVLTF. The chain recombines TRBV9 with TRBJ2-6; 10 bases fit TRBD2. Germline V gives CDR1 SGDLS, CDR2 YYNGEE. The CDR3 has 19 amino acids. The junction had 13 bases not matched to a gene; V was cut back by 3 bases and J by 4 bases.

To note about this clonotype: A single base separates this from a much larger clone, so it may be a read error. V usage is TRBV27 and J usage is TRBJ2-3, with 11 bases fitting TRBD2. Per germline, CDR1 MNHEY and CDR2 SMNVEV (reference sequence). This CDR3 comprises 18 residues. V gave up 7 bases and J gave up 5 bases; unmatched junction bases: 17. CDR3: CASTTASGRFLRKDTQYF. The CDR3 region has the DNA TGTGCCAGCACGACGGCTAGCGGGAGGTTTTTAAGGAAAGATACGCAGTATTTT.

This clonotype was seen many times. The chain links TRBV24-1 to TRBJ2-3; 9 bases match TRBD2. The CDR3 extends over 16 amino acids. The V segment lost 9 bases and the J segment 6 bases; nucleotides outside the gene matches: 15. Per germline, CDR1 KGHDR and CDR2 SFDVKD. The CDR3 bases are TGTGCCACCGGGCCGTTGGGGGCGGGAGGGCCGGATACGCAGTATTTT. As protein: CATGPLGAGGPDTQYF.

At least ten counts were recorded for this clonotype. This chain connects TRBV19 to TRBJ2-1; TRBD2 matches 9 bases. V was clipped by 5 bases and J by 4 bases; unmatched bases: 6. Germline lookup yields CDR1 LNHDA and CDR2 SQIVND (reference sequence). The CDR3 consists of 15 residues. The CDR3 is CASSYSGSTYNEQFF. Written as DNA, the CDR3 is TGTGCCAGTAGTTATAGCGGGAGTACATACAATGAGCAGTTCTTC.

V usage is TRBV24-1 and J usage is TRBJ2-3; D not certain. There are 13 residues in the CDR3. CDR1 and CDR2 (germline): KGHDR, SFDVKD. Trimming took 4 bases from V and 6 from J, leaving 10 bases between them. The CDR3 region is CATSEGRLDTQYF. The DNA of the CDR3 is TGTGCCACCAGTGAGGGCAGACTTGATACGCAGTATTTT.

This clonotype was counted many times. The rearrangement uses TRBV20-1 and TRBJ1-2; 7 bases line up with TRBD1. From germline, CDR1 is DFQATT and CDR2 SNEGSKA (reference sequence). The ends lost 5 bases at V and 2 bases at J; junction bases unmatched: 11. The CDR3 is 15 amino acids. This chain's CDR3 is CSARAPTGSNYGYTF. The CDR3 nucleotides read TGCAGTGCTCGCGCTCCGACAGGGTCCAACTATGGCTACACCTTC.

This clonotype was counted ten times or more. The CDR3 sequence is CASRREASGANVLTF. DNA of the CDR3: TGTGCCAGCAGACGGGAGGCTTCTGGGGCCAACGTCCTGACTTTC. The chain uses TRBV2 and TRBJ2-6; TRBD2 agrees at 7 bases. Looked up from germline, CDR1 is SNHLY and CDR2 is FYNNEI. V dropped 6 bases and J dropped 1; count of bases not matched to a gene: 3. The CDR3 runs to 15 residues. The entire variable domain, with the rest obtained from reference TRBV2 and TRBJ2-6, is as follows: EPEVTQTPSHQVTQMGQEVILRCVPISNHLYFYWYRQILGQKVEFLVSFYNNEISEKSEIFDDQFSVERPDGSNFTLKIRSTKLEDSAMYFCASRREASGANVLTFGAGSRLTVL.

This clonotype was found many times. The chain is built from TRBV29-1 and TRBJ2-3, with D unclear. The CDR3 has 13 residues. In germline, CDR1 is SQVTM, CDR2 ANQGSEA. V was shortened by 4 bases and J by 1 base, with 9 bases between the two germline ends. The CDR3 reads CSVGPDGTDTQYF. The CDR3 region has the DNA TGCAGCGTTGGACCCGACGGCACAGATACGCAGTATTTT.

This clonotype was detected many times. J is TRBJ2-3 and V is TRBV4-3, with TRBD1 as a possible D gene (6 bases). V was clipped by 1 base and J by 7 bases, with 9 bases between them. Germline CDR1 LGHNA, CDR2 YSLEER. The CDR3 has 13 residues. CDR3 region: CASSQGQANTQYF. The DNA of the CDR3 is TGCGCCAGCAGCCAAGGACAGGCCAATACGCAGTATTTT.

There are a few counts of this clonotype. V and J are TRBV12-3 or TRBV12-4 and TRBJ2-1, with D possibly TRBD1 on 5 matching bases. Trimming took off 5 bases at V and 9 bases at J, with 14 bases between the two ends. This CDR3 spans 13 amino acids. For the CDR3, the DNA is TGTGCCAGCAGTAGCCAGGGTCCGGGTGAGCAGTTCTTC. Amino acids: CASSSQGPGEQFF.

This clonotype appeared many times. V is TRBV6-2 or TRBV6-3 and J is TRBJ1-1; 8 nucleotides line up with TRBD1. CDR3 length equals 13 residues. CDR1 is MNHEY and CDR2 is SVGEGT in the germline V gene. V lost 7 bases, J lost 4 bases, and 5 bases stayed unmatched. The CDR3 DNA reads TGTGCCAGCACCGACAGGGGAGGCACTGAAGCTTTCTTT. Residues: CASTDRGGTEAFF.

This clonotype was counted only a few times. The rearrangement joins TRBV29-1 to TRBJ2-3; D not resolved. CDR1 SQVTM and CDR2 ANQGSEA come from the germline V gene. The germline V and J ends were trimmed by 3 bases and 6 bases, with 13 bases remaining between them. This CDR3 spans 13 amino acids. DNA of the CDR3: TGCAGCGTTGAGCGACCGAACACTGATACGCAGTATTTT. Amino acids: CSVERPNTDTQYF.

There are many counts of this clonotype. V usage is TRBV4-3 and J usage is TRBJ1-5, with D hard to call. The germline V gene has CDR1 LGHNA and CDR2 YSLEER. Trimming removed 0 bases at V and 9 bases at J, with 6 bases between. The CDR3 is 12 residues long. The CDR3, as DNA: TGCGCCAGCAGCCAAGAGGGAGGGCCCCAGCATTTT. Its translation is CASSQEGGPQHF.

Turning to this clonotype: A much larger clone differs from this one at a single base, so this may be a read error. This sequence joins TRBV12-3 or TRBV12-4 and TRBJ2-3; D is unresolved. This CDR3 contains 16 residues. V was pared by 6 bases and J by 5 bases, with 21 bases between. The CDR3 nucleotides are TGTGCCAGCAGCCAACCCCTGGTAGTGGGCATAGATACGCAGTATTTT. Translating it yields CASSQPLVVGIDTQYF.

The rearrangement links TRBV20-1 to TRBJ2-6; TRBD2 might be the D (5 bases). Germline values: CDR1 DFQATT, CDR2 SNEGSKA (reference sequence). The length of the CDR3 is 17 residues. V shed 0 bases and J shed 0 bases, with 12 bases lying between them. The CDR3, as DNA: TGCAGTGCTAGAGATCTCGGGATCCCCTCTGGGGCCAACGTCCTGACTTTC. Encoded protein: CSARDLGIPSGANVLTF.

This clonotype was seen a few times. CDR3 coding DNA: TGTGCCAGCAGCCCTTCTGATAGCGTCCGTACGCAGTATTTT. This gives the protein CASSPSDSVRTQYF. The chain is built from TRBV5-4 and TRBJ2-3; TRBD2 is a possible D gene (5 bases). CDR3 size: 14 residues. V was trimmed by 4 bases and J by 8 bases, leaving 17 bases between them. In germline, CDR1 is SGHNT, CDR2 YYREEE (reference sequence).

This clonotype appeared many times. The rearrangement links TRBV7-6 to TRBJ1-5; possible D gene TRBD1, 5 bases. V shed 3 bases and J shed 6 bases, with 12 bases lying between them. CDR1 and CDR2 (germline): SGHVS, FNYEAQ. The CDR3 covers 14 residues. CDR3 in DNA: TGTGCCAGCAGCTTCAACAGGTTGGGTCAGCCCCAGCATTTT. Its protein is CASSFNRLGQPQHF.

This clonotype was seen more than once but under ten times. The chain is built from TRBV28 and TRBJ1-6; TRBD1 is a possible D gene (5 bases). The CDR3 is made up of 16 amino acids. Deletions cut 1 base from V and 6 bases from J, with 13 bases between. Germline V lookup: CDR1 MDHEN, CDR2 SYDVKM. The DNA of the CDR3 is TGTGCCAGCAGTTTATTCGGAGGTGGGGGTAATTCACCCCTCCACTTT. Protein product: CASSLFGGGGNSPLHF.

This clonotype was seen more than once but under ten times. The V and J genes are TRBV18 and TRBJ2-1, with 9 bases identical to TRBD2. This CDR3 has 17 residues. Germline CDR1 reads KGHSH; CDR2 reads LQKENI. J gave up 7 bases and V 2 bases, and 12 bases lay outside the gene matches. The CDR3 DNA reads as TGTGCCAGCTCACCAGATGGTAGCGGGAGTTGGGGGAATGAGCAGTTCTTC. Amino acids: CASSPDGSGSWGNEQFF.

This rearrangement joins TRBV6-2 or TRBV6-3 to TRBJ2-2; D may be TRBD2 (5 bases). The ends were cut back, 7 bases at V and 0 bases at J, with 18 bases in the middle. CDR1 is MNHEY, CDR2 SVGEGT, per germline. The CDR3 loop spans 17 amino acids. CDR3 residues: CASTYRRTSANTGELFF. For the CDR3, the DNA is TGTGCCAGCACCTATCGGAGGACGAGCGCGAACACCGGGGAGCTGTTTTTT.

This clonotype was seen at least ten times. This sequence joins TRBV7-2 and TRBJ2-5, with 8 bases matching TRBD1. Trimming cost V 2 bases and J 4 bases; bases outside gene matches: 6. CDR3 size: 15 residues. Germline lookup yields CDR1 SGHTA and CDR2 FQGNSA. The DNA for the CDR3 is TGTGCCAGCAGCTTACCATCCGGACAGGGAGAGACCCAGTACTTC. Translating gives CASSLPSGQGETQYF.

The table lists this clonotype with many counts. The chain joins TRBV19 to TRBJ1-5; D remains ambiguous. Germline CDR1 LNHDA, CDR2 SQIVND (reference sequence). Trimming took off 6 bases at V and 0 bases at J, with 12 bases between the two ends. The CDR3 runs to 15 residues. The chain's CDR3 is CASRSGSYSNQPQHF. DNA for the CDR3: TGTGCCAGTAGATCAGGCAGCTATAGCAATCAGCCCCAGCATTTT.

This clonotype was seen at least ten times. The genes are TRBV28 and TRBJ2-2; possibly TRBD2 for D (6 bases). The germline CDR1 and CDR2 sequences are MDHEN and SYDVKM. Trimming stripped 6 bases from V and 2 bases from J, with 13 bases between. This CDR3 is 15 amino acids long. The CDR3 DNA sequence: TGTGCCAGCAGAGCCGGGACTCTTAACACCGGGGAGCTGTTTTTT. Protein: CASRAGTLNTGELFF.

This chain connects TRBV24-1 to TRBJ1-5, with TRBD1 matching over 8 bases. V lost 7 bases, J lost 5 bases, and 9 bases stayed unmatched. This CDR3 has 15 residues. Germline loops: CDR1 KGHDR, CDR2 SFDVKD. CDR3 residues: CATRDGDRRDQPQHF. CDR3 bases: TGTGCCACCAGAGACGGGGACAGGAGAGATCAGCCCCAGCATTTT.